This T cell receptor (beta chain) was found in a study of graft-versus-host responses after intestinal transplantation. Overall study: Every recipient underwent anti-thymocyte globulin induction, then tacrolimus and steroids for roughly three years.

Study-wide findings and caveats: Allografts from individuals with graft-donor T cell macrochimerism displayed high graft-versus-host to host-versus-graft clonal ratios. Recipient marrow showed GvH clones, some seen first in ileum or blood.

Some clones are missing from TCRdb's copy, which holds only in-frame ones; the method was immunoSEQ multiplex PCR. The sample consists of some 86,000 clones, about 88% of them appearing once. Worth noting for this clone: Its antigen remains unknown. This specimen includes other DNA sequences encoding the same CDR3.

Germline loops: CDR1 LGHNA, CDR2 YNFKEQ. With 5 bases clipped from V and 5 bases from J, the junction kept 7 bases outside the gene matches. CDR3 length: 16 residues. Specimen: unstimulated CD4+ T cells sorted from spleen or lymph node cells, collected before transplant. The chain carries TRBV4-2 and TRBJ2-2; 11 bases align to TRBD2. The sequence was collected from a human donor who was the organ donor for an intestinal transplant. CDR3 bases: TGTGCCAGCAGCACCCGGACTAGCGGGCCGACCGGGGAGCTGTTTTTT. The encoded protein is CASSTRTSGPTGELFF.